This entry describes one T cell receptor beta chain. The CDR3 goes on 3 residues after the read ends, and that part is filled in from the germline J gene. The sample belongs to a study of T cells in women clearing cervical HPV infection. Libraries were prepared by immunoSEQ multiplex PCR; TCRdb keeps only in-frame clonotypes and omits some of them. The sample includes nearly 35,000 clones. Germline V gene data show CDR1 as DFQATT and CDR2 as SNEGSKA (reference sequence). Deletions cut 0 bases from V and 4 bases from J, with 12 bases between. CDR3 length: 14 amino acids. The chain is built from TRBV20-1 and TRBJ2-5, with a tentative D call TRBD1 (6 bases). The source material was blood buffy coat. This receptor was taken from a woman between 18 and 70 years old with a cervical HPV16 infection that either progressed to CIN3+ or cleared (not recorded which). The CDR3 loop is CSARDSRGRETQYF. The sequenced CDR3 bases are TGCAGTGCTAGAGATAGCAGGGGAAGAGAGACC.